The TCR beta chain described here comes from a study of cytomegalovirus exposure and HLA in healthy donors. Study-level background: An earlier analysis found some 120 million unique TCR beta sequences from 200 million or so T cells. From donors who were HLA-typed, an early data release held around 80 million unique TCRs. The study, taken as a whole, reports: It was only CMV serostatus that was available as immune exposure information.

The CDR3 extends over 15 amino acids. V dropped 2 bases and J dropped 5; count of bases not matched to a gene: 8. Looked up from germline, CDR1 is MNHEY and CDR2 is SMNVEV (reference sequence). Remarks on this clone: The antigen is unknown.

With 60 Vbeta and 13 Jbeta primers, the PCR was carried out. Sequenced by immunoSEQ multiplex PCR; TCRdb stores in-frame clones only, minus some. The sample carries approximately 170,000 clones, 60% to 80% recorded once. This chain joins TRBV27 and TRBJ2-5; 7 positions match TRBD2. Specimen: PBMCs. The origin of this receptor is a woman in her thirties in good health and CMV-seropositive. The CDR3 coding sequence is TGTGCCAGCAGTTTAGAAGGCGGGCGGGGGGAGACCCAGTACTTC. Translated: CASSLEGGRGETQYF.